The clone carrying this T cell receptor (beta chain) was detected ten times or more. The data originate from a study of blood T cells in healthy people across ages. Using a J-beta primer mix together with a sample-barcoded 5' primer, a second PCR was run for 7 to 11 cycles. TCRdb reprocessed the 5' RACE reads with MiXCR, giving one entry per CDR3 protein. The table shows 650,000 to 1,000,000 distinct CDR3 sequences, with under 40% occurring only once. Trimming at V came to 5 bases and at J to 5 bases, leaving 7 bases not matched to a gene. The CDR3 is 15 residues long. At least 5 micrograms of total RNA were extracted per sample.

This receptor was obtained from a man between 18 and 29 years old in good health. Sequenced: blood. The chain has TRBV12-3 or TRBV12-4 and TRBJ2-3, with 10 bases fitting TRBD2. This CDR3 is CASSPDGTSVDTQYF. Written as DNA, the CDR3 is TGTGCCAGCAGTCCAGACGGGACTAGCGTAGATACGCAGTATTTT.